The text below deals with one T cell receptor beta chain. Using immunoSEQ multiplex PCR, the repertoire was profiled, and TCRdb retains in-frame clones only, with some absent. There are 300,000 to 350,000 clones in the sample; approximately 86% occur only once, and under 2% lies in the top ten. This sample is drawn from a study of Ad26.COV2.S vaccination and SARS-CoV-2 variants. Germline CDR1 reads GTSNPN; CDR2 reads SVGIG (reference sequence). With 4 bases clipped from V and 9 bases from J, the junction kept 5 bases outside the gene matches. CDR3 size: 13 residues. The treatment: roughly 20 received Ad26.COV2.S at low or high dose, single or two shots; about 5 received placebo; per-sample allocation not given. The samples date from day 63 after the first vaccine or placebo injection.

J is TRBJ1-6 and V is TRBV30, with 8 bases aligning to TRBD1. The receptor was isolated from a person aged 18-65 years who received the Ad26.COV2.S COVID-19 vaccine or a placebo. Here the sequenced sample was peripheral blood, taken in a trial of Ad26.COV2.S vaccine versus placebo. The CDR3 DNA reads as TGTGCCTGGAACAGGGGGAATGCTTCACCCCTCCACTTT. Amino acids: CAWNRGNASPLHF.